The T cell receptor (beta chain) described here comes from a study of shared clonotypes between healthy human individuals. The wider study: Samples came from a couple of female and three male donors aged 18 to 49. Study-wide results and caveats: The study found roughly 5.3% of naive CD4 clonotypes shared across several donors. Limitation of the genetic and exposure-history diversity represented came from the few donors.

The protocol was immunoSEQ multiplex PCR, while the TCRdb copy is restricted to in-frame clones and leaves out a portion. The table includes roughly 500,000 clones, roughly 95% detected once. Germline CDR1 reads MNHNS; CDR2 reads SASEGT. The CDR3 has 15 amino acids. V shed 3 bases, J shed 6 bases, and the junction held 10 bases outside the gene matches. With regard to this clone: Its antigen is as yet unknown.

Sequenced sample: naive CD4+ T cells sorted from blood. This sample's subset: CD45RA+ positively selected. The sequence was obtained from a woman in her twenties or thirties in good health. This chain uses TRBV6-1 with TRBJ2-7, with 8 bases that match TRBD1. Written as DNA, the CDR3 is TGTGCCAGCAGTGACTTCTCGGGACAGGAGCCCGAGCAGTACTTC. Its translation is CASSDFSGQEPEQYF.